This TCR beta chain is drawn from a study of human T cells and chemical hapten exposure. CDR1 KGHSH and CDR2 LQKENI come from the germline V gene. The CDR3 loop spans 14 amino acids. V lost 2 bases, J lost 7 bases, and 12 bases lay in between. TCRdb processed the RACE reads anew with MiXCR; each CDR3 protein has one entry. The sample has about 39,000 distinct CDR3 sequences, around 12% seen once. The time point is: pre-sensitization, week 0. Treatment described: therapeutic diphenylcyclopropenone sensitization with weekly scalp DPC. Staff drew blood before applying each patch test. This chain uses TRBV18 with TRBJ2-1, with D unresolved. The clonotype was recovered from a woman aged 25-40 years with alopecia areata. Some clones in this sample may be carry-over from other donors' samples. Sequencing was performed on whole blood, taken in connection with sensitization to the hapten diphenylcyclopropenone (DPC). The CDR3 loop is CASSPVGLYNEQFF. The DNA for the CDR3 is TGTGCCAGCTCACCAGTGGGCCTCTATAATGAGCAGTTCTTC.